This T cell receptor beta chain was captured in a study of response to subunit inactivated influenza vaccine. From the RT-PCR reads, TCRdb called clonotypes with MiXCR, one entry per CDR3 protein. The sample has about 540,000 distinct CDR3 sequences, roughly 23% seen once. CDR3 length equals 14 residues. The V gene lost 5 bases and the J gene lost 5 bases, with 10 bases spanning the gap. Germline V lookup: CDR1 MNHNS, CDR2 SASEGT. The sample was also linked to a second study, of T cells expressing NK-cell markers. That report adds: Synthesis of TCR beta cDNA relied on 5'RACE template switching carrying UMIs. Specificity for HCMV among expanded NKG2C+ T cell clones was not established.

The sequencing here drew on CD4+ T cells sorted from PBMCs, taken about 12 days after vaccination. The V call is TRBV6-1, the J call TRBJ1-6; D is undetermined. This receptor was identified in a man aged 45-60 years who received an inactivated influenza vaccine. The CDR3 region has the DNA TGTGCCAGCAGTCAGTGGCAGGATAATTCACCCCTCCACTTT. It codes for CASSQWQDNSPLHF.